The rows below give T cell receptor beta chains drawn from one sample of a study of blood T cell repertoires in COVID-19. The table came from immunoSEQ multiplex PCR; TCRdb's copy has only in-frame clones and leaves some out. The repertoire holds 200,000 or so clones, about 84% seen once, with less than 8% in the top ten. Material: PBMCs or T cells enriched from blood (not recorded which). The source is a woman in her forties with acute COVID-19. The CDR3 runs from the conserved cysteine through the conserved F or W. A D gene is named only where the DNA matches it firmly. Expanded clones are given a class, and other clones once, few, many or no size at all.

>13|TRBV5-1|NA|NA|TRBJ1-1
CASSAGATPEAFF
TGCGCCAGCAGCGCAGGGGCCACCCCTGAAGCTTTCTTT
>16|TRBV28|NA|NA|TRBJ1-5
CASSLQGSGGNQPQHF
TGTGCCAGCAGTTTACAAGGGAGTGGAGGGAATCAGCCCCAGCATTTT
>18|TRBV27|NA|TRBD2|TRBJ2-1
CASSPTSGSTSSYNEQFF
TGTGCCAGCAGTCCGACTAGCGGGTCCACCAGCTCCTACAATGAGCAGTTCTTC
>16|TRBV5-4|NA|TRBD1|TRBJ2-3
CASSLFGTGFTDTQYF
TGTGCCAGCAGCTTGTTCGGGACAGGGTTCACAGATACGCAGTATTTT
>14|TRBV7-6|few|NA|TRBJ2-1
CASSLGLDYNEQFF
TGTGCCAGCAGCTTAGGGCTAGATTACAATGAGCAGTTCTTC
>14|TRBV9|NA|NA|TRBJ1-5
CASSPQGGNQPQHF
TGTGCCAGCAGCCCACAGGGAGGCAATCAGCCCCAGCATTTT
>16|TRBV15|NA|NA|TRBJ2-5
CATSRDILAVVETQYF
TGTGCCACCAGCAGAGATATCCTAGCAGTAGTGGAGACCCAGTACTTC
>14|TRBV21-1|NA|NA|TRBJ1-1
CANNRGTPVTEAFF
TGTGCCAACAACCGGGGGACCCCTGTCACTGAAGCTTTCTTT
>14|TRBV6-5|NA|NA|TRBJ2-2
CASRETGWTGELFF
TGTGCCAGCAGGGAGACAGGTTGGACCGGGGAGCTGTTTTTT
>14|TRBV5-1|NA|NA|TRBJ1-4
CASTRDTSNEKLFF
TGCGCCAGCACGAGGGACACAAGTAATGAAAAACTGTTTTTT
>12|TRBV12-3/TRBV12-4|NA|NA|TRBJ2-5
CASSKTRKTQYF
TGTGCCAGCAGTAAGACTAGGAAGACCCAGTACTTC
>14|TRBV2|NA|TRBD1|TRBJ2-1
CASSEGDRGHEQFF
TGTGCCAGCAGTGAAGGGGACAGGGGGCATGAGCAGTTCTTC
>15|TRBV19|NA|NA|TRBJ1-5
CASSKGQGTYQPQHF
TGTGCCAGTAGCAAAGGGCAGGGAACCTATCAGCCCCAGCATTTT
>14|TRBV5-1|NA|TRBD1|TRBJ1-3
CASSTGDSGNTIYF
TGCGCCAGCAGCACAGGGGACTCTGGAAACACCATATATTTT
>16|TRBV11-1|few|NA|TRBJ1-4
CASSSYPSGTNEKLFF
TGTGCCAGCAGCTCCTACCCATCGGGGACTAATGAAAAACTGTTTTTT
>21|TRBV3-1/TRBV3-2|NA|TRBD2|TRBJ2-4
CASSQDRRLAGQYVAKNIQYF
TGTGCCAGCAGCCAAGATCGGCGACTAGCGGGACAATACGTAGCCAAAAACATTCAGTACTTC
>18|TRBV19|NA|NA|TRBJ2-5
CASSSQAVAGRAKETQYF
TGTGCCAGTAGTTCTCAGGCCGTGGCGGGGCGGGCGAAAGAGACCCAGTACTTC